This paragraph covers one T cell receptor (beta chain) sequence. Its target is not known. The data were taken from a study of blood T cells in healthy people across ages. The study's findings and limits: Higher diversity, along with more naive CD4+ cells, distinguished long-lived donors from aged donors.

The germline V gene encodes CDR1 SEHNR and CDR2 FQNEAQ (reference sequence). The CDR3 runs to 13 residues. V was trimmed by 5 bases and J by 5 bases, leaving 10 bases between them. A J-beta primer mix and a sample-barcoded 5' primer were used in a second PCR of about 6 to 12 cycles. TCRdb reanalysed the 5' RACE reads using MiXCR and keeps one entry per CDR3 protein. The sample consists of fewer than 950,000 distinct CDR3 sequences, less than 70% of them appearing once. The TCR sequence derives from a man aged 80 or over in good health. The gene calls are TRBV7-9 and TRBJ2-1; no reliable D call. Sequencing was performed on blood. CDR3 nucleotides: TGTGCCAGCAGCGTAACGGGCGACAATGAGCAGTTCTTC. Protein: CASSVTGDNEQFF.